This T cell receptor beta chain emerged from a study of blood T cell repertoires in COVID-19. Study details: Some COVID-19 samples were acute and others convalescent; all came from the United States, Italy and Spain. T cells, B-cell-depleted T cells, or PBMCs supplied cDNA or gDNA.

Original processing notes: Counts of nucleated cells, estimated from reference gene primer amplification, were obtained. Sequencing was performed with immunoSEQ multiplex PCR; in TCRdb, only in-frame clones are kept and a portion is missing. D and trimming were read from the DNA, whereas the V and J calls and clone size are those reported in that table. The table has roughly 120,000 clones, about 79% seen once. The germline V gene encodes CDR1 SNHLY and CDR2 FYNNEI. Trimming shortened V by 5 bases and J by 4 bases, and 11 bases separated the two germline ends. CDR3 length equals 14 residues. This TCR derives from a woman older than 75 with acute or convalescent COVID-19. The chain couples TRBV2 to TRBJ1-4; tentatively, D is TRBD1 (5 bases). Sequencing was performed on peripheral blood. This CDR3 is CASSLRQLNEKLFF. CDR3 DNA sequence: TGTGCCAGCAGTCTACGACAGCTTAATGAAAAACTGTTTTTT.